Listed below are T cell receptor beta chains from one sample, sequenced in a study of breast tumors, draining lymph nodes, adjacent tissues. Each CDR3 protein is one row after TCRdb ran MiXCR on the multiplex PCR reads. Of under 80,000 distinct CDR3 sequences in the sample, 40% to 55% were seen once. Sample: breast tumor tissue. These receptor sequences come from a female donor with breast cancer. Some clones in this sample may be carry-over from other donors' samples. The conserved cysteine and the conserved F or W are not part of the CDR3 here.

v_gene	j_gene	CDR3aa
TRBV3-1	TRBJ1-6	ASSLAGRDNSPLH
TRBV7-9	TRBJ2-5	ASSSGVAGLQSTQY
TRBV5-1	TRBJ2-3	ASSLRKGVSTDTQY
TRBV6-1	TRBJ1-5	ASRGPGAGRPQH
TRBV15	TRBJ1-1	ATSREVARGEAF
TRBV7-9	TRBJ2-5	ASSQYRAGELQETQY
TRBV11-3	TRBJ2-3	ASSLARGVVSGDTQY
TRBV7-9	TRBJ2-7	ASSPEGRNPYEQY
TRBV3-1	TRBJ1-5	ASSQVGVNQPQH
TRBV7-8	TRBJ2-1	ASSPTSGSYNEQL
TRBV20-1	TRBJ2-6	SARHLAGVPGLCSGANVLT
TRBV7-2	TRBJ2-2	ASTPGWSYTGELF
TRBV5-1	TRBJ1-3	ASSLGLVSGNTIY
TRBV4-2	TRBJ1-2	ASSQDEDSIYGYT
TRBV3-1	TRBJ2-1	ASSLGTGRDNEQF
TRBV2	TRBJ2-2	ASGLAGADGELF
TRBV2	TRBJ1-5	ASSDGDRGNQPQH
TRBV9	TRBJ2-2	ASSEGTSMISTGELF
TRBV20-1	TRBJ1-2	SAPTGSGYT
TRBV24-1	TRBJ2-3	ATSLGSGRMSDTQY
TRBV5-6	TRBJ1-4	ASSWAHRANEKLF
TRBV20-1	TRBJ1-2	SFNSDTGYGYT
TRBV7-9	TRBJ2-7	ASSILDSEQY
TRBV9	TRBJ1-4	ASSGGLGRAEKLF
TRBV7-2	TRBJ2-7	ASSLHLSYEQY
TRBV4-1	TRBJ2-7	ASSPRDISYEQY
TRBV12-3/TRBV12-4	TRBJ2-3	ASSFQGRRDTQY
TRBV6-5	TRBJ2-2	ASSHAALLTGELF
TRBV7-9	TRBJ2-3	ASSSSIAGFLDTQY
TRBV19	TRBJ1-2	ASRPQTNYGYT
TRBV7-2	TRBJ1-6	ASSLDQGQPRFSSYNSPLH
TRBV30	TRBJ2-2	AWSARQPATGELF
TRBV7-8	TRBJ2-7	ASSGTWNEQY
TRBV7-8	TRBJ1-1	ASSPQSPGLGGTEAF
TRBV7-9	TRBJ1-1	ASSLDRGLVNTEAF
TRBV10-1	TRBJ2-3	ASSLAEITDTQY
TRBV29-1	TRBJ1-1	SVEGQLNTEAF
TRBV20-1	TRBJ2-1	SARRLAGQGNEQF
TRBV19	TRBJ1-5	ASSSRGRSNQPQH
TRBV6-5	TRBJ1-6	ASSYSLGTAYNSPLH
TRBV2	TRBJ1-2	ASSAGSGYGYT
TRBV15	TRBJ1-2	ATSLKGDGYGYT
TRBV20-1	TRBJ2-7	SATKGSVNYEQY
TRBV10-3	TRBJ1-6	AIRQGNNSPLH
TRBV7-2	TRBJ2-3	ASTLGAGVSDTQY
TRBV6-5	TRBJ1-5	ASSCKPCNRGGNQPQH
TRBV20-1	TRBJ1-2	SASGLEQAYGYT
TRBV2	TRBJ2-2	ASRGKLAGATGELF
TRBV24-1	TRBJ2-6	ATSVHSGANVLT
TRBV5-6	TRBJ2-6	ASSLGNSGANVLT
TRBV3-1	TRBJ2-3	ASSHTPTGATDTQY
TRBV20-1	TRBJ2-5	SAAGTRETQY
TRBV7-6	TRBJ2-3	ASSLVAGGQNTQY
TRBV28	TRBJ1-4	ASRTGQSKLF